One T cell receptor beta chain is described in this entry. A junction end diverges from the germline sequence, so it may reflect a read error. These data come from a study of tumor and adjacent non-tumor tissue in lung cancer. The library came from three nested PCR rounds adapted from ARM-PCR protocols. TCRdb reprocessed the multiplex PCR reads via MiXCR and lists one record per CDR3 protein. The data show more than 85,000 distinct CDR3 sequences, roughly 73% seen once. No cell sorting was done before RNA was extracted from the tissue. The CDR3 totals 15 residues. In germline, CDR1 is WSHSY, CDR2 SAAADI.

This clonotype originated in an older woman with non-small cell lung cancer. The sequenced material came from lung tumor tissue. The chain couples TRBV10-2 to TRBJ2-5; 10 nucleotides agree with TRBD2. DNA for the CDR3: TGTGCCGGCAGTGAGGCTAGCGGGGGACAAGAGACCCAGTACTTC. It codes for CAGSEASGGQETQYF.